The 13 T cell receptor beta chains below were found in one sample sequenced in a study of T-cell reconstitution after alpha-beta-depleted transplantation in children. Unique molecular identifiers were incorporated into the prepared TCRbeta library. TCRdb called the PCR reads again in MiXCR, with one record for every CDR3 protein. The sample has approximately 50,000 distinct CDR3 sequences, 40% to 65% seen once; the top ten hold more than 30%. Sequenced here: peripheral blood, sampled before TCRalphabeta/CD19-depleted stem cell transplant. The receptor source for this set is a boy under two years old with SCID, due to receive a stem cell transplant.

DNA of the CDR3: TGTGCCAGCGAAGCGGGGGGTCTAGAGACCCAGTACTTC. Amino acid sequence: CASEAGGLETQYF. The chain links TRBV6-1 to TRBJ2-5, with 9 bases identical to TRBD2. With 8 bases clipped from V and 4 bases from J, the junction kept 5 bases outside the gene matches. Germline V gene sequence: CDR1 MNHNS, CDR2 SASEGT. The CDR3 is 13 amino acids.

This chain links TRBV5-6 with TRBJ2-1, with D perhaps TRBD2 (6 bases). CDR3 length equals 15 residues. The germline gives CDR1 SGHDT, CDR2 YYEEEE. Between the trimmed V and J ends, which lost 4 bases and 2 bases, there was a span of 13 bases. The CDR3 DNA reads TGTGCCAGCAGCACGAGGGCGGGGACCTACAATGAGCAGTTCTTC. Its protein is CASSTRAGTYNEQFF.

This sequence joins TRBV4-1 and TRBJ1-1; D gene ambiguous. Looked up from germline, CDR1 is MGHRA and CDR2 is YSYEKL. V lost 4 bases to trimming and J lost 4 bases, with 10 bases between them. The CDR3 sequence is 13 residues long. As DNA, the CDR3 is TGCGCCAGCAGCCCCGGACCGATCACTGAAGCTTTCTTT. Its protein is CASSPGPITEAFF.

The chain is built from TRBV11-2 and TRBJ1-2; TRBD1 aligns across 7 bases. The V segment lost 2 bases and the J segment 7 bases; nucleotides outside the gene matches: 4. The length of the CDR3 is 13 residues. From germline, CDR1 is SGHAT and CDR2 FQNNGV. The CDR3 DNA is TGTGCCAGCAGCTTAACTAACAGGGGTGGCTACACCTTC. As protein: CASSLTNRGGYTF.

This clonotype was seen only a few times. CDR3 sequence: CASSYEGGRGYTF. CDR3 in DNA: TGTGCCAGCAGTTACGAGGGAGGTAGAGGCTACACCTTC. This chain joins TRBV6-5 and TRBJ1-2; no reliable D call. The CDR3 sequence is 13 residues long. Germline CDR1 is MNHEY and CDR2 is SVGAGI. V lost 2 bases and J lost 8, with 12 bases in between.

This clonotype came up a few times. The rearrangement joins TRBV5-1 to TRBJ1-4; TRBD1 agrees at 10 bases. Trimming took 2 bases from V and 3 from J; bases not matched to a gene: 4. Germline assignment: CDR1 SGHRS and CDR2 YFSETQ. The CDR3 totals 16 residues. CDR3 sequence (DNA): TGCGCCAGCAGCTTTGACAGGGGGCTCTCTAATGAAAAACTGTTTTTT. The encoded protein is CASSFDRGLSNEKLFF.

Written as DNA, the CDR3 is TGCAGCGTGAAGTCGACAAGTGAGCAGTTCTTC. It yields the protein CSVKSTSEQFF. The rearrangement joins TRBV29-1 to TRBJ2-1; D call uncertain. The CDR3 totals 11 residues. Trimming pared 6 bases from V and 9 bases from J, leaving 12 bases between. Germline V CDR1 and CDR2: SQVTM, ANQGSEA.

This clonotype was counted between two and nine times. V usage is TRBV7-6 and J usage is TRBJ1-1, with D possibly being TRBD1 (5 bases). Trimming shortened V by 5 bases and J by 0 bases, and 16 bases separated the two germline ends. Germline V gives CDR1 SGHVS, CDR2 FNYEAQ. The CDR3 consists of 16 residues. The CDR3 loop reads CASSMAIGQMNTEAFF. The CDR3 coding sequence is TGTGCCAGCAGCATGGCCATAGGACAAATGAACACTGAAGCTTTCTTT.

The sample holds a few counts of this clonotype. The rearrangement links TRBV7-8 to TRBJ2-1; 7 bases match TRBD1. This CDR3 spans 13 amino acids. The J segment lost 4 bases and the V segment lost 7 bases, leaving 4 bases of the junction unmatched. The germline gives CDR1 SGHVS, CDR2 FQNEAQ. CDR3 sequence reads: CASTGGQYNEQFF. CDR3 DNA sequence: TGTGCCAGCACTGGGGGACAGTACAATGAGCAGTTCTTC. The variable domain in full, completed from reference TRBV7-8 and TRBJ2-1, reads GAGVSQSPRYKVAKRGQDVALRCDPISGHVSLFWYQQALGQGPEFLTYFQNEAQLDKSGLPSDRFFAERPEGSVSTLKIQRTQQEDSAVYLCASTGGQYNEQFFGPGTRLTVL.

This rearrangement joins TRBV6-1 to TRBJ2-7; 8 nucleotides agree with TRBD1. Germline CDR1 reads MNHNS; CDR2 reads SASEGT. The trim removed 6 bases at V and 2 bases at J, leaving 6 bases unmatched. The CDR3 is 14 amino acids. CDR3 nucleotides: TGTGCCAGCAGAGGAGGACAGGGTCCCTACGAGCAGTACTTC. Translation: CASRGGQGPYEQYF.

V gene TRBV20-1 combines with J gene TRBJ2-1, with 9 bases lining up with TRBD2. The CDR3 is 12 amino acids. From germline, CDR1 is DFQATT and CDR2 SNEGSKA (reference sequence). Written as DNA, the CDR3 is TGCAGCGTAGCGGGGGACCACAATGAGCAGTTCTTC. This codes for CSVAGDHNEQFF.

CDR3: CASSHRGLNSPLHF. The CDR3 nucleotides read TGTGCCAGCAGTCACCGGGGCCTAAATTCACCCCTCCACTTT. V and J are TRBV27 and TRBJ1-6, with D possibly being TRBD1 (5 bases). V was trimmed by 5 bases and J by 7 bases, leaving 12 bases between them. CDR1 is MNHEY, CDR2 SMNVEV, per germline (reference sequence). The CDR3 extends over 14 amino acids.

The gene calls are TRBV20-1 and TRBJ1-1; maybe TRBD1 (6 bases). CDR1 is DFQATT and CDR2 is SNEGSKA in the germline V gene (reference sequence). V gave up 3 bases and J gave up 1 base, with 21 bases separating them. This CDR3 has 17 amino acids. In nucleotides, the CDR3 is TGCAGTGCTAGGGGGGCAGGGGCCCAGGTCAGGAACACTGAAGCTTTCTTT. Translation gives CSARGAGAQVRNTEAFF.